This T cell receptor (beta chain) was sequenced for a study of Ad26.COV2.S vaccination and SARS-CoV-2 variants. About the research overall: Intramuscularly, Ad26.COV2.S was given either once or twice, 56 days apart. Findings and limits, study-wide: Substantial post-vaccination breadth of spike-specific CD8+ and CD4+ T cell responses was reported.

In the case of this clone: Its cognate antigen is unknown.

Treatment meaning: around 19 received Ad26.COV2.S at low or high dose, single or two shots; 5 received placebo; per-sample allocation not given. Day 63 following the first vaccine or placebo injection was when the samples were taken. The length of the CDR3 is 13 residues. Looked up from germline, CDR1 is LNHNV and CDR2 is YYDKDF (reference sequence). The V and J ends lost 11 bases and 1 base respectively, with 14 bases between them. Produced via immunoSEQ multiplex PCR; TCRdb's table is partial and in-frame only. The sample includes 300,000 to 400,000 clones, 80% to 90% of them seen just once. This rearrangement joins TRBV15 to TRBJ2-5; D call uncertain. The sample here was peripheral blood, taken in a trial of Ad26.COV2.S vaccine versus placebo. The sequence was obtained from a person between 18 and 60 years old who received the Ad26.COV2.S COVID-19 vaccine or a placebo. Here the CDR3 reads CASAGLSQETQYF. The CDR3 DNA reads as TGTGCCTCCGCCGGGCTCTCCCAAGAGACCCAGTACTTC.